The next 17 T cell receptor beta chains were all read from a single sample in a study of T-cell reconstitution after alpha-beta-depleted transplantation in children. Unique molecular identifiers featured in how the TCRbeta library was prepared. From the PCR reads, TCRdb called clonotypes with MiXCR, one entry per CDR3 protein. The sample shows about 110,000 distinct CDR3 sequences, approximately 6.4% of them seen only once. This sample comprised PBMCs, mostly from graft donor cells, obtained 360 days after TCRalphabeta/CD19-depleted stem cell transplant. These receptors all come from a male patient aged 2 to 10 who had a stem cell transplant for acute lymphoblastic leukemia, so the T cells may come from the graft donor.

V gene TRBV6-5 combines with J gene TRBJ1-2; D uncertain. Germline V lookup: CDR1 MNHEY, CDR2 SVGAGI. The V and J ends lost 2 bases and 2 bases respectively, with 12 bases between them. The CDR3 runs 15 residues. The CDR3 sequence: CASSYEGSLNYGYTF. The CDR3 DNA follows: TGTGCCAGCAGTTACGAAGGCAGCCTCAACTATGGCTACACCTTC.

On this clonotype: The CDR3 does not end in the conserved phenylalanine or tryptophan, so this is likely a read error. The chain employs TRBV12-3 or TRBV12-4 and TRBJ2-7, with a weak D call TRBD1 (5 bases). Trimming took off 5 bases at V and 1 base at J, with 6 bases between the two ends. CDR3 size: 12 residues. CDR3 amino acids: CASSPGSYEQYL. In DNA, the CDR3 is TGTGCCAGCAGTCCAGGGTCCTACGAGCAGTACCTC.

The chain uses TRBV7-2 and TRBJ2-4, with a tentative D call TRBD1 (7 bases). The length of the CDR3 is 16 residues. V was shortened by 2 bases and J by 8 bases, with 19 bases between the two germline ends. Germline CDR1 reads SGHTA; CDR2 reads FQGNSA. CDR3 amino acids: CASSLSRQGRGYIQYF. The CDR3 nucleotides read TGTGCCAGCAGCTTATCCCGACAGGGTCGGGGGTACATTCAGTACTTC. The full variable domain, completed using reference TRBV7-2 and TRBJ2-4, is GAGVSQSPSNKVTEKGKDVELRCDPISGHTALYWYRQSLGQGLEFLIYFQGNSAPDKSGLPSDRFSAERTGGSVSTLTIQRTQQEDSAVYLCASSLSRQGRGYIQYFGAGTRLSVL.

The sample holds many counts of this clonotype. This chain uses TRBV29-1 with TRBJ1-3; 7 positions agree with TRBD1. The CDR3 consists of 12 residues. Trimming removed 4 bases from V and 7 bases from J; junction bases left unmatched: 4. Per germline, CDR1 SQVTM and CDR2 ANQGSEA. This CDR3 reads CSVATGRNTIYF. The DNA for the CDR3 is TGCAGCGTTGCGACAGGGAGGAACACCATATATTTT.

In this sample, this clonotype turned up many times. This chain uses TRBV10-3 with TRBJ1-2; possibly TRBD1 for D (5 bases). The germline V gene encodes CDR1 ENHRY and CDR2 SYGVKD. The V end was cut by 10 bases, the J end by 5 bases, with 14 bases between. The CDR3 totals 12 residues. The DNA for the CDR3 is TGTGCCAGCCGCCGGGACGGATATGGCTACACCTTC. Residues: CASRRDGYGYTF.

This clonotype was observed many times. This chain links TRBV7-6 with TRBJ2-3, with TRBD2 matching over 10 bases. Per the germline V gene, CDR1 is SGHVS and CDR2 is FNYEAQ. The CDR3 consists of 18 residues. The trim removed 0 bases at V and 6 bases at J, leaving 12 bases unmatched. The CDR3 DNA reads TGTGCCAGCAGCTTAGCGCCGGATCTAGCGGGGGAATTTGATACGCAGTATTTT. Its translation is CASSLAPDLAGEFDTQYF.

As for this clonotype: It may be a read error: a sequence one base away is much more abundant. This sequence joins TRBV9 and TRBJ1-2, with a weak D call TRBD1 (6 bases). The CDR3 consists of 14 residues. Looked up from germline, CDR1 is SGDLS and CDR2 is YYNGEE. The CDR3 sequence is CASSVGGGGYVYTF. CDR3 bases: TGTGCCAGCAGCGTCGGGGGCGGTGGCTATGTCTACACCTTC.

This clonotype was seen ten or more times. The chain combines TRBV20-1 with TRBJ2-1; 11 bases agree with TRBD2. This CDR3 contains 13 residues. Germline V gene lookup returns CDR1 DFQATT and CDR2 SNEGSKA (reference sequence). CDR3 region: CRPGTSGYNEQFF. Here the CDR3 DNA reads TGCAGGCCCGGGACTAGCGGATACAATGAGCAGTTCTTC.

This clonotype was seen at least ten times. The genes are TRBV11-2 and TRBJ2-7; 8 nucleotides agree with TRBD1. The CDR3 sequence is 15 residues long. V shed 1 base and J 3 bases; nucleotides not matched to a gene: 5. Per germline, CDR1 SGHAT and CDR2 FQNNGV. The CDR3 here is CASSLVAGGIYEQYF. CDR3 DNA: TGTGCCAGCAGCTTAGTTGCAGGGGGCATCTACGAGCAGTACTTC.

This clonotype was recorded many times. CDR3 protein: CASAPISFLNEQFF. The DNA for the CDR3 is TGTGCCAGCGCACCCATCTCCTTTTTAAATGAGCAGTTCTTC. This sequence joins TRBV6-2 or TRBV6-3 and TRBJ2-1; D is undetermined. CDR3 size: 14 residues. From germline, CDR1 is MNHEY and CDR2 SVGEGT. Trimming removed 8 bases at V and 7 bases at J, with 18 bases between.

This clonotype was recorded at least ten times. The CDR3 here is CASSQGRSGGSSTDTQYF. CDR3 nucleotides: TGTGCCAGCAGCCAAGGTCGTAGCGGGGGTTCTAGCACAGATACGCAGTATTTT. The rearrangement joins TRBV4-2 to TRBJ2-3, with 9 bases lining up with TRBD2. Losses at the gene ends were 1 base for V and 0 bases for J; bases not matched to a gene: 8. This CDR3 is built from 18 residues. Germline CDR1 and CDR2: LGHNA and YNFKEQ.

This clonotype was recorded many times. V gene TRBV29-1 combines with J gene TRBJ1-2; no definite D call. The CDR3 has 14 residues. Germline CDR1 reads SQVTM; CDR2 reads ANQGSEA. V dropped 2 bases and J dropped 1 base, with 11 bases sitting between them. In DNA, the CDR3 is TGCAGCGTTGAAAAATTAAGGGATAACTATGGCTACACCTTC. Amino acids: CSVEKLRDNYGYTF.

This clonotype was seen at least ten times. This sequence joins TRBV12-3 or TRBV12-4 and TRBJ2-5; 13 bases align to TRBD2. This CDR3 is 15 amino acids long. V shed 6 bases, J shed 5 bases, and the junction held 6 bases outside the gene matches. CDR3 in DNA: TGTGCCAGCAGCCCGACTAGCGGGAGGATGGAGACCCAGTACTTC. This encodes CASSPTSGRMETQYF.

There are a few counts of this clonotype. This chain links TRBV5-1 with TRBJ1-2; weak D call: TRBD1 (5 bases). Germline V lookup: CDR1 SGHRS, CDR2 YFSETQ. This CDR3 contains 16 residues. Trimming took 4 bases from V and 5 from J, leaving 21 bases between them. The CDR3 spells CASSPGIRQGGYGYTF. Written as DNA, the CDR3 is TGCGCCAGCAGCCCCGGGATCCGGCAGGGTGGTTATGGCTACACCTTC.

The sample holds many counts of this clonotype. V gene TRBV11-1 combines with J gene TRBJ2-3; 9 bases are a match to TRBD2. Germline V gives CDR1 SGHAT, CDR2 FQDESV (reference sequence). After removal of 6 bases from V and 2 bases from J, the junction contained 15 bases not matched to a gene. This CDR3 has 18 amino acids. CDR3 nucleotides: TGTGCCAGCAGACCCTACCCGGGAGCGGGAGGATCCACAGATACGCAGTATTTT. Translating it yields CASRPYPGAGGSTDTQYF.

This clonotype came up many times. The chain employs TRBV6-5 and TRBJ2-2; D remains unclear. The CDR3 contains 14 residues. Trimming stripped 4 bases from V and 0 bases from J, with 6 bases between. CDR1 and CDR2 (germline): MNHEY, SVGAGI. In DNA, the CDR3 is TGTGCCAGCAGTTCGGACCCGAACACCGGGGAGCTGTTTTTT. It is translated as CASSSDPNTGELFF.

This clonotype was detected many times. The chain has TRBV7-8 and TRBJ2-5, with TRBD2 identical over 7 bases. The CDR3 has 15 residues. CDR1 and CDR2 (germline): SGHVS, FQNEAQ. V dropped 5 bases and J dropped 5; count of bases not matched to a gene: 11. CDR3 bases: TGTGCCAGCAGCCCTTATGAGCGGGGAGGGGAGACCCAGTACTTC. It specifies CASSPYERGGETQYF. Together with reference TRBV7-8 and TRBJ2-5, the CDR3 gives the full variable domain: GAGVSQSPRYKVAKRGQDVALRCDPISGHVSLFWYQQALGQGPEFLTYFQNEAQLDKSGLPSDRFFAERPEGSVSTLKIQRTQQEDSAVYLCASSPYERGGETQYFGPGTRLLVL.